This T cell receptor (beta chain) comes out of a study of CD8+CD57+ T cells in acquired aplastic anemia. Study results and caveats: Patients and controls shared some 29 CD8+ CDR3 sequences, which appeared highly expressed in patients and within their immunodominant clones.

Patients chosen for sequencing had shown CD8+CD57+ cell expansion by flow cytometry. For CDR3 and TCR beta VDJ profiling, genomic DNA was the template used. TCRdb itself ran the reads through MiXCR, one entry per CDR3 protein. The sample includes 130,000 or so distinct CDR3 sequences, under 60% of them seen just once. This clonotype was recorded a few times. Antigen specificity is unknown. Germline V gene sequence: CDR1 MGHDK, CDR2 SYGVNS. The CDR3 length is 15 residues. V lost 5 bases, J lost 4 bases, and 7 bases stayed unmatched. The sequence derives from a human donor with aplastic anemia. Sample: sorted CD4+, CD8+, or CD8+CD57+ T cells (not recorded which) from PBMCs. V and J are TRBV25-1 and TRBJ2-2; TRBD1 agrees at 7 bases. DNA of the CDR3: TGTGCCAGCAGTCCGAGGGACAGCGTCACCGGGGAGCTGTTTTTT. As protein: CASSPRDSVTGELFF.